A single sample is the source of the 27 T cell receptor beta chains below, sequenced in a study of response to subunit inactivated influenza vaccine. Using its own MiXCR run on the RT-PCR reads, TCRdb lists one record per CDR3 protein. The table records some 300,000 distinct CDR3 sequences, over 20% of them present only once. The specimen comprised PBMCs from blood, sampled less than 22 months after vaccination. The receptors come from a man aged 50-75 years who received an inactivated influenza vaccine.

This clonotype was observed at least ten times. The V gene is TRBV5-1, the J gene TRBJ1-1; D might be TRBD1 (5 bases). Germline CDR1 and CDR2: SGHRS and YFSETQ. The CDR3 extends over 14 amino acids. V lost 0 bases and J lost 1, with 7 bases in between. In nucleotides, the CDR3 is TGCGCCAGCAGCTTGGGACAGAAGAACACTGAAGCTTTCTTT. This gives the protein CASSLGQKNTEAFF. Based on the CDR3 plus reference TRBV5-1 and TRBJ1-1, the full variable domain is KAGVTQTPRYLIKTRGQQVTLSCSPISGHRSVSWYQQTPGQGLQFLFEYFSETQRNKGNFPGRFSGRQFSNSRSEMNVSTLELGDSALYLCASSLGQKNTEAFFGQGTRLTVV.

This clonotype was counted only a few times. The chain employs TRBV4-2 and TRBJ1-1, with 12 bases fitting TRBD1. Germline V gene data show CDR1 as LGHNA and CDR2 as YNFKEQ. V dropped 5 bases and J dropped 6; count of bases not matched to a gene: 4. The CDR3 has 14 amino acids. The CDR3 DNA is TGTGCCAGCAGCAAGGGACAGGGGGCAGCTGAAGCTTTCTTT. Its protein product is CASSKGQGAAEAFF.

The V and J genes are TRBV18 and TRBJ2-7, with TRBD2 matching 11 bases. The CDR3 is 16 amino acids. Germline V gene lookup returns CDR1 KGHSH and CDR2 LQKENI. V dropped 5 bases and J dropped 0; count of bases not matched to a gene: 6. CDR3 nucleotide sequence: TGTGCCAGCTCATCGGGACTAGCGGTAAACTCCTACGAGCAGTACTTC. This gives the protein CASSSGLAVNSYEQYF.

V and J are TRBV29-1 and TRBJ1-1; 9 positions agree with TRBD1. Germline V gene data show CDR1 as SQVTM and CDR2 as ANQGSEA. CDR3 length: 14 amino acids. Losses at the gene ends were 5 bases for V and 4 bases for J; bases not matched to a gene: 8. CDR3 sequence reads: CSVRTGVGSTEAFF. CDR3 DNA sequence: TGCAGCGTTCGGACAGGGGTGGGGAGCACTGAAGCTTTCTTT. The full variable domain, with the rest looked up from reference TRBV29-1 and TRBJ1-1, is SAVISQKPSRDICQRGTSLTIQCQVDSQVTMMFWYRQQPGQSLTLIATANQGSEATYESGFVIDKFPISRPNLTFSTLTVSNMSPEDSSIYLCSVRTGVGSTEAFFGQGTRLTVV.

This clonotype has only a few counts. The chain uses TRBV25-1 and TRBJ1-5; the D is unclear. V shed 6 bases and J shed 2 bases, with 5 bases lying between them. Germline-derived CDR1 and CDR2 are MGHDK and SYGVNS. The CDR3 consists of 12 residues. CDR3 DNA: TGTGCCAGCAGGCTGGGCAATCAGCCCCAGCATTTT. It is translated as CASRLGNQPQHF.

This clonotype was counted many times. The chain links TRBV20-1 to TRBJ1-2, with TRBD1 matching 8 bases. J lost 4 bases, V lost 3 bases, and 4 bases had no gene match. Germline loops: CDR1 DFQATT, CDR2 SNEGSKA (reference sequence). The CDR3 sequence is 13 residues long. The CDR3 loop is CSASSGGRYGYTF. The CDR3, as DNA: TGCAGTGCTAGTTCAGGGGGCCGCTATGGCTACACCTTC.

The CDR3 DNA is TGTGCCAGCAGCTTGGGATGGGTTTCTGGGGCCAACGTCCTGACTTTC. Translated, it gives CASSLGWVSGANVLTF. The rearrangement links TRBV5-4 to TRBJ2-6; the D is unclear. V gave up 0 bases and J gave up 1 base, with 8 bases separating them. This CDR3 region has 16 residues. Germline CDR1 and CDR2: SGHNT and YYREEE (reference sequence).

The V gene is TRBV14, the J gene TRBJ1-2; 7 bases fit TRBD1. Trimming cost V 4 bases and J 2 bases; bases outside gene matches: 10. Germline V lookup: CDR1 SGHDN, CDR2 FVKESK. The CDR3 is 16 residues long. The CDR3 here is CASSLRPGQLNYGYTF. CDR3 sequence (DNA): TGTGCCAGCAGCCTAAGACCGGGACAGCTAAACTATGGCTACACCTTC.

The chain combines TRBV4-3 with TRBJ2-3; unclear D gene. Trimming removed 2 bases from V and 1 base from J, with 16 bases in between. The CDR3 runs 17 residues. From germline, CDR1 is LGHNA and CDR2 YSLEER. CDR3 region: CASSQWTGPPGTDTQYF. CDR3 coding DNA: TGCGCCAGCAGCCAATGGACGGGCCCACCGGGCACAGATACGCAGTATTTT.

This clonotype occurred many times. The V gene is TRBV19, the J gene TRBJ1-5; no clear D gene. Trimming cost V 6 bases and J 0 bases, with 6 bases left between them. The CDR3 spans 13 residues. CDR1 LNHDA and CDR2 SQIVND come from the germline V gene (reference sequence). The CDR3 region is CASRKNSNQPQHF. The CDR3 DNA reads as TGTGCCAGTAGGAAAAATAGCAATCAGCCCCAGCATTTT.

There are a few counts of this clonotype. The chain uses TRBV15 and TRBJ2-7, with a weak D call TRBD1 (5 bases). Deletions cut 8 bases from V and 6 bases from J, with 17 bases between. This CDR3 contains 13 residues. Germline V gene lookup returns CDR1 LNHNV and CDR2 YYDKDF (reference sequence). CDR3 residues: CATSDSVYSEQYF. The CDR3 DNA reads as TGTGCCACCTCTGACAGTGTCTATAGCGAGCAGTACTTC.

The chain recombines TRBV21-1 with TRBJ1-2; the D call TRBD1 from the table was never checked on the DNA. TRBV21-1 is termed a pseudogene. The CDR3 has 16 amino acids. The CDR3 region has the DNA TGTGCCAGCAGCAGAGACCGCCGGGACAGGGTCGGAGGCTACACCTTC. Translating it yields CASSRDRRDRVGGYTF.

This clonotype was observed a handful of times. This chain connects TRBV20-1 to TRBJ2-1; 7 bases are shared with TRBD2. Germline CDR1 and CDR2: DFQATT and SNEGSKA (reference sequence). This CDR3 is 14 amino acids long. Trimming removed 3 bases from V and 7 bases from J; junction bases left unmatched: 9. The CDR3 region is CSASLAGEWNEQFF. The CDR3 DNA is TGCAGTGCTAGTTTGGCGGGAGAATGGAATGAGCAGTTCTTC.

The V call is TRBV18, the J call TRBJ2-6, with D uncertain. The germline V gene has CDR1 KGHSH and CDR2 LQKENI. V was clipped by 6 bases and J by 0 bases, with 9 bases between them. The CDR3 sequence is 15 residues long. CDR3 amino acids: CASSQGNSGANVLTF. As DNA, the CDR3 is TGTGCCAGCTCCCAAGGGAACTCTGGGGCCAACGTCCTGACTTTC.

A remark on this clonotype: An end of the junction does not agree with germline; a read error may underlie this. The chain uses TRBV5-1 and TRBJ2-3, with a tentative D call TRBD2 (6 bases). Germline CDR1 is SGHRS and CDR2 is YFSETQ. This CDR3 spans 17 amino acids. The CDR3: CASSLAGSGLSTDAQYF. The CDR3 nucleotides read TGCGCCAGCAGCCTGGCGGGATCGGGGCTGAGCACAGATGCGCAGTATTTT.

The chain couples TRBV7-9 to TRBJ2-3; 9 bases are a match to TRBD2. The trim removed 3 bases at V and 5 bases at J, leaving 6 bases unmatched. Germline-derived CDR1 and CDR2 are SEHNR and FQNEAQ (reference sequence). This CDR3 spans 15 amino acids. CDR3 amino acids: CASSLASGVRDTQYF. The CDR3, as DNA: TGTGCCAGCAGCTTGGCTAGCGGGGTTCGAGATACGCAGTATTTT.

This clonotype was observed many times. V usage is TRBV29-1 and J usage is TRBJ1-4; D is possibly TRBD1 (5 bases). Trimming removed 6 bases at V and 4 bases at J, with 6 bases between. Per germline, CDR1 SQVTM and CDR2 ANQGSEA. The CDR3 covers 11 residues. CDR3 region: CSVGDNEKLFF. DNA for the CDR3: TGCAGCGTGGGGGATAATGAAAAACTGTTTTTT.

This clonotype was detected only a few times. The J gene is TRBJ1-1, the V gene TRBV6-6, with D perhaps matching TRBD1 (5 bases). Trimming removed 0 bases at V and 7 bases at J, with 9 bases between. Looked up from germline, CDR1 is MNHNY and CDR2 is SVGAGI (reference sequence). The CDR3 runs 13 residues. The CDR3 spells CASSYSGTVEAFF. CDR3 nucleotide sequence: TGTGCCAGCAGTTACTCGGGGACGGTTGAAGCTTTCTTT.

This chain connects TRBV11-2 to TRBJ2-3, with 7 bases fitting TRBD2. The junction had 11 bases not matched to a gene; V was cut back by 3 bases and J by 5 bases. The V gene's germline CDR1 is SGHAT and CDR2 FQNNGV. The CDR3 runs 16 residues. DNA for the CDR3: TGTGCCAGCAGCTTTCTAGCGGTGGTTGCGGTAGATACGCAGTATTTT. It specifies CASSFLAVVAVDTQYF.

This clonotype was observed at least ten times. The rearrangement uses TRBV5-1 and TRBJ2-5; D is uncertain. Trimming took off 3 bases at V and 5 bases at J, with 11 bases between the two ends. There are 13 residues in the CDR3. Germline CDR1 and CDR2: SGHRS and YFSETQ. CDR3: CASSSTRGETQYF. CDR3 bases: TGCGCCAGCAGCTCAACGCGTGGGGAGACCCAGTACTTC.

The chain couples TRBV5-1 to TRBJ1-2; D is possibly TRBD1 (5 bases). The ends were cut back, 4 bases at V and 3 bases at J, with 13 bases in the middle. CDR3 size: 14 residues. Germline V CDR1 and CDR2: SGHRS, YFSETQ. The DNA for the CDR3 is TGCGCCAGCAGCCCTAACGGGGGGGACTATGGCTACACCTTC. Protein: CASSPNGGDYGYTF.

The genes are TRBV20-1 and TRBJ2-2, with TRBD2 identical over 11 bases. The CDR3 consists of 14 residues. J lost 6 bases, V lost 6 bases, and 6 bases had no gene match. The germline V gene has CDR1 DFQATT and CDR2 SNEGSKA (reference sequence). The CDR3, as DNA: TGCAGTGCGGTTAGCGGGGGGGCCGCCGGGGAGCTGTTTTTT. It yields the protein CSAVSGGAAGELFF.

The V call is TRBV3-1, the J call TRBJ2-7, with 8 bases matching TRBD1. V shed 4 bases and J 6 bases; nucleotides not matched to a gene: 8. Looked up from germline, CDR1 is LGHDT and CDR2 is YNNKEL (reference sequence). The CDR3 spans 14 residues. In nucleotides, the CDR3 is TGTGCCAGCAGCCCCCGGACAGGGTACGGCGAGCAGTACTTC. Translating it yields CASSPRTGYGEQYF.

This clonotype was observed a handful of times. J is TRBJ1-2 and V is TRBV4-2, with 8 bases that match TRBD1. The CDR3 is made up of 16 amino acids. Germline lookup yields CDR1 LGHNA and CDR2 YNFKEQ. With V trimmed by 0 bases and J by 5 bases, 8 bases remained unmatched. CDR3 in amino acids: CASSQDLGQGLYGYTF. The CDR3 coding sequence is TGTGCCAGCAGCCAAGATCTCGGACAGGGACTTTATGGCTACACCTTC.

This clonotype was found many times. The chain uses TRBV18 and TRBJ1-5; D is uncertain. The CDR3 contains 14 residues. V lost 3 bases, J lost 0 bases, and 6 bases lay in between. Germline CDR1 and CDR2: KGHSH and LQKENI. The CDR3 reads CASSPADSNQPQHF. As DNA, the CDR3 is TGTGCCAGCTCACCGGCCGATAGCAATCAGCCCCAGCATTTT.

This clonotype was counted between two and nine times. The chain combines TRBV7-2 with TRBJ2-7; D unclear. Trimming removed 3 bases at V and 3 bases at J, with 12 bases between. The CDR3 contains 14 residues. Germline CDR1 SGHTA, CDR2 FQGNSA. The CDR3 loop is CASSFPAASYEQYF. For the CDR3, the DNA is TGTGCCAGCAGCTTCCCTGCGGCAAGCTACGAGCAGTACTTC.

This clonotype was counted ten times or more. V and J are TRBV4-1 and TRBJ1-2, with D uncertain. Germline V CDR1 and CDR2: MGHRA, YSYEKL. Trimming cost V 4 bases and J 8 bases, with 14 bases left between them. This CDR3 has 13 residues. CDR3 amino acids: CASSPEWGGGYTF. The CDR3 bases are TGCGCCAGCAGCCCTGAATGGGGAGGCGGCTACACCTTC.